This T cell receptor beta chain is drawn from a study of blood T cell repertoires in COVID-19. For the study at large: Researchers got acute and convalescent COVID-19 samples from the United States, Italy and Spain. In each case, the material was cDNA or gDNA derived from T cells, B-cell-depleted T cells, or PBMCs.

As processed by the authors: Amplification with reference gene primers provided the estimates of nucleated cell counts. The assay was immunoSEQ multiplex PCR, and TCRdb's table has in-frame clones only and misses some. From that table come the V and J calls and clone size; the DNA was used to work out D and trimming. This table has 200,000 to 250,000 clones, more than 75% appearing once. The sequencing sample was made of peripheral blood. The origin of this receptor is a man aged 55 to 70 with acute or convalescent COVID-19.

CDR3 DNA: TGTGCCAGCAGCTTAGGGGAGTACCAATGGGCCCAGCATTTT. It specifies CASSLGEYQWAQHF. V is TRBV7-9 and J is TRBJ1-5, with no clear D. This CDR3 region has 14 residues. CDR1 is SEHNR, CDR2 FQNEAQ, per germline (reference sequence). Trimming took 1 base from V and 11 from J, leaving 15 bases between them.